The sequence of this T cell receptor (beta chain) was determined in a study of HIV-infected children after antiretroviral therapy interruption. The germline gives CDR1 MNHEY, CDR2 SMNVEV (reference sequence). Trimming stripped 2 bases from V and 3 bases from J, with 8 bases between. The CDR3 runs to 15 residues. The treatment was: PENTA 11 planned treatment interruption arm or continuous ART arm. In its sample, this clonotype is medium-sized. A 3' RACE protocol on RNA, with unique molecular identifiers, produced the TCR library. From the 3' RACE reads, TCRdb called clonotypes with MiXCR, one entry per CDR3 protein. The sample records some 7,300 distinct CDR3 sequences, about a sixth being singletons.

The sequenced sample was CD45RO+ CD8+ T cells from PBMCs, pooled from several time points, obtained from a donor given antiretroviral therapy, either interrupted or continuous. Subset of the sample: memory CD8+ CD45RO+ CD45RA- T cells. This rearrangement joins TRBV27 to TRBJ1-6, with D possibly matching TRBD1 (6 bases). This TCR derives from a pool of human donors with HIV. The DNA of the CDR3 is TGTGCCAGCAGTTTAAAAGGGGGCTATAATTCACCCCTCCACTTT. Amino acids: CASSLKGGYNSPLHF.